What follows are 22 T cell receptor beta chains derived from one specimen sequenced in a study of T-cell memory formation after mild COVID-19. MiXCR, run by TCRdb on the 5' RACE reads, gives a single entry per CDR3 protein. The profile covers roughly 600,000 distinct CDR3 sequences, with 18% appearing a single time and 12% taken by the ten largest. Material for sequencing was PBMCs or a T cell subset sorted from them (not recorded which). The receptors originated from an adult woman who had mild COVID-19 (a few samples of this study predate the infection). Cell type and time point are not known.

The chain joins TRBV27 to TRBJ1-2, with D hard to call. V was pared by 3 bases and J by 3 bases, with 8 bases between. This CDR3 is built from 13 residues. Germline V gene lookup returns CDR1 MNHEY and CDR2 SMNVEV (reference sequence). This CDR3 is CASSFGTHYGYTF. DNA for the CDR3: TGTGCCAGCAGTTTCGGCACACACTATGGCTACACCTTC.

CDR3 loop: CASSSTGPPDTQYF. CDR3 nucleotides: TGTGCCAGCAGTTCAACAGGGCCCCCAGATACGCAGTATTTT. This sequence joins TRBV12-3 or TRBV12-4 and TRBJ2-3, with D perhaps TRBD1 (6 bases). Between the trimmed V and J ends, which lost 4 bases and 4 bases, there was a span of 12 bases. The CDR3 consists of 14 residues.

This clonotype was picked up one time. The genes are TRBV7-2 and TRBJ1-2, with D perhaps TRBD1 (5 bases). Germline CDR1 SGHTA, CDR2 FQGNSA. Trimming stripped 1 base from V and 3 bases from J, with 9 bases between. The CDR3 has 14 amino acids. The CDR3 loop reads CASSLGDFHYGYTF. The CDR3 region has the DNA TGTGCCAGCAGCTTAGGGGACTTCCACTATGGCTACACCTTC.

The table lists this clonotype with a count of one. The chain uses TRBV30 and TRBJ2-1, with 9 bases matching TRBD2. The CDR3 length is 17 residues. J lost 0 bases, V lost 3 bases, and 9 bases had no gene match. Germline V CDR1 and CDR2: GTSNPN, SVGIG (reference sequence). DNA of the CDR3: TGTGCCTGGAGGCCAGCGGGGGGCCTCGGCTCCTACAATGAGCAGTTCTTC. Protein sequence: CAWRPAGGLGSYNEQFF. The whole variable domain, filled in from reference TRBV30 and TRBJ2-1, reads SQTIHQWPATLVQPVGSPLSLECTVEGTSNPNLYWYRQAAGRGLQLLFYSVGIGQISSEVPQNLSASRPQDRQFILSSKKLLLSDSGFYLCAWRPAGGLGSYNEQFFGPGTRLTVL.

The chain recombines TRBV19 with TRBJ1-1; D unresolved. V shed 6 bases and J shed 2 bases, with 13 bases lying between them. The CDR3 runs to 14 residues. Germline-derived CDR1 and CDR2 are LNHDA and SQIVND (reference sequence). CDR3 bases: TGTGCCAGTAGCTGGGGAGCTCTTAACACTGAAGCTTTCTTT. It yields the protein CASSWGALNTEAFF.

The gene calls are TRBV5-4 and TRBJ2-1; a possible D gene is TRBD1 (6 bases). Trimming shortened V by 4 bases and J by 9 bases, and 11 bases separated the two germline ends. CDR3 length equals 12 residues. CDR1 and CDR2 (germline): SGHNT, YYREEE (reference sequence). As DNA, the CDR3 is TGTGCCAGCAGCGTAGGGGGTGGTGAGCAGTTCTTC. Residues: CASSVGGGEQFF. Supplemented by reference TRBV5-4 and TRBJ2-1, the full variable domain reads ETGVTQSPTHLIKTRGQQVTLRCSSQSGHNTVSWYQQALGQGPQFIFQYYREEENGRGNFPPRFSGLQFPNYSSELNVNALELDDSALYLCASSVGGGEQFFGPGTRLTVL.

The rearrangement links TRBV18 to TRBJ2-1; D may be TRBD1 (5 bases). Trimming stripped 1 base from V and 8 bases from J, with 9 bases between. The CDR3 has 13 amino acids. Germline V CDR1 and CDR2: KGHSH, LQKENI. CDR3 nucleotide sequence: TGTGCCAGCTCACCACTCCTAGGGGATGAGCAGTTCTTC. It yields the protein CASSPLLGDEQFF.

This clonotype was found a few times. The DNA is left out, because the CDR3 cannot be placed on it with certainty; the CDR3 is given as TCRdb lists it. The chain is built from TRBV30 and TRBJ1-1; the D call of TRBD1 is as the table states it, not checked on the DNA. The CDR3 extends over 14 residues, inclusive of both ends. Germline-derived CDR1 and CDR2 are GTSNPN and SVGIG (reference sequence). Here the CDR3 reads CAWSLFGPGTEAFF.

In this sample, this clonotype turned up a few times. The chain has TRBV4-1 and TRBJ2-3, with D possibly called TRBD1 or TRBD2 (5 bases each). The CDR3 is made up of 15 amino acids. CDR1 and CDR2 from the germline V gene are MGHRA and YSYEKL. Between the trimmed V and J ends, which lost 3 bases and 0 bases, there was a span of 10 bases. The CDR3 DNA follows: TGCGCCAGCAGCCACCGGGACGGAAGCACAGATACGCAGTATTTT. Translating gives CASSHRDGSTDTQYF.

This clonotype was counted a few times. The chain carries TRBV29-1 and TRBJ2-7; TRBD1 matches at 9 bases. Germline V gives CDR1 SQVTM, CDR2 ANQGSEA. This CDR3 region has 17 residues. After removal of 1 base from V and 0 bases from J, the junction contained 10 bases not matched to a gene. The CDR3 DNA is TGCAGCGTTGAAGTTCCACCCGGGACAGGGTCCTCCTACGAGCAGTACTTC. This translates into CSVEVPPGTGSSYEQYF.

The CDR3: CASSSPLLEQFF. Here the CDR3 DNA reads TGTGCCAGCAGCTCCCCTTTGCTTGAGCAGTTCTTC. This chain uses TRBV7-9 with TRBJ2-1; D gene ambiguous. Germline-derived CDR1 and CDR2 are SEHNR and FQNEAQ (reference sequence). The length of the CDR3 is 12 residues. Deletions cut 4 bases from V and 9 bases from J, with 10 bases between.

The rearrangement joins TRBV12-3 or TRBV12-4 to TRBJ1-1; D uncertain. V dropped 4 bases and J dropped 7 bases, with 13 bases sitting between them. CDR3 length: 13 amino acids. The CDR3 spells CASSSGRWGEAFF. The CDR3 DNA sequence: TGTGCCAGCAGTTCCGGGCGCTGGGGTGAAGCTTTCTTT.

The chain combines TRBV5-5 with TRBJ2-7; TRBD1 matches at 7 bases. The V gene end was trimmed by 0 bases and the J gene end by 7 bases; junction bases not matched to a gene: 10. The CDR3 has 15 residues. CDR1 and CDR2 from the germline V gene are SGHKS and YYEKEE (reference sequence). This chain's CDR3 is CASSLGDRPLGEQYF. The CDR3 DNA is TGTGCCAGCAGCTTGGGGGACAGACCTTTGGGTGAGCAGTACTTC.

The CDR3 spells CSALSREGAYNEQFF. For the CDR3, the DNA is TGCAGTGCTCTTTCCCGGGAGGGGGCCTACAATGAGCAGTTCTTC. The V call is TRBV20-1, the J call TRBJ2-1, with TRBD2 matching 8 bases. In germline, CDR1 is DFQATT, CDR2 SNEGSKA (reference sequence). Trimming took 5 bases from V and 2 from J; bases not matched to a gene: 8. The CDR3 is 15 residues long.

This clonotype occurred a few times. The V gene is TRBV5-1, the J gene TRBJ2-7; D remains unclear. Trimming shortened V by 3 bases and J by 3 bases, and 13 bases separated the two germline ends. The CDR3 consists of 14 residues. Germline-derived CDR1 and CDR2 are SGHRS and YFSETQ. DNA of the CDR3: TGCGCCAGCAGCTCCGCACCGGCGGTCTACGAGCAGTACTTC. Translated: CASSSAPAVYEQYF.

The chain couples TRBV5-1 to TRBJ2-1; possible D gene TRBD2, 5 bases. Trimming shortened V by 2 bases and J by 9 bases, and 9 bases separated the two germline ends. The CDR3 loop spans 12 amino acids. In germline, CDR1 is SGHRS, CDR2 YFSETQ. As DNA, the CDR3 is TGCGCCAGCAGCTTCCCGGCGGGTGAGCAGTTCTTC. Translation gives CASSFPAGEQFF.

The gene calls are TRBV9 and TRBJ2-1, with D maybe TRBD1 (6 bases). Trimming cost V 0 bases and J 5 bases, with 12 bases left between them. Germline-derived CDR1 and CDR2 are SGDLS and YYNGEE. The CDR3 consists of 15 residues. The CDR3, as DNA: TGTGCCAGCAGCGTAGATCTAGGGGGAAACAATGAGCAGTTCTTC. Its translation: CASSVDLGGNNEQFF. Combining the CDR3 with reference TRBV9 and TRBJ2-1 gives the whole variable domain DSGVTQTPKHLITATGQRVTLRCSPRSGDLSVYWYQQSLDQGLQFLIQYYNGEERAKGNILERFSAQQFPDLHSELNLSSLELGDSALYFCASSVDLGGNNEQFFGPGTRLTVL.

The rearrangement uses TRBV7-9 and TRBJ2-3; D is possibly TRBD2 (5 bases). The germline V gene encodes CDR1 SEHNR and CDR2 FQNEAQ (reference sequence). V was shortened by 5 bases and J by 3 bases, with 12 bases between the two germline ends. The CDR3 covers 14 residues. CDR3 nucleotides: TGTGCCAGCAGCCGAGGGTCGGCGACAGATACGCAGTATTTT. Protein sequence: CASSRGSATDTQYF.

V usage is TRBV6-1 and J usage is TRBJ2-2, with 8 bases fitting TRBD1. The germline CDR1 and CDR2 sequences are MNHNS and SASEGT. V dropped 10 bases and J dropped 3; count of bases not matched to a gene: 7. The CDR3 covers 14 residues. CDR3 in DNA: TGTGCCACCATGGGACAGGCATACACCGGGGAGCTGTTTTTT. Translation gives CATMGQAYTGELFF.

The sample holds a few counts of this clonotype. The genes are TRBV7-2 and TRBJ2-7, with 11 nucleotides matching TRBD2. Per the germline V gene, CDR1 is SGHTA and CDR2 is FQGNSA. V shed 5 bases, J shed 0 bases, and the junction held 3 bases outside the gene matches. The CDR3 runs 15 residues. The CDR3 DNA follows: TGTGCCAGCAGCCAGGGACTAGCGGTCTCCTACGAGCAGTACTTC. As protein: CASSQGLAVSYEQYF.

The chain is built from TRBV5-8 and TRBJ2-5, with TRBD2 matching over 9 bases. Unmatched junction bases numbered 5, after V lost 0 bases and J lost 2 bases. The CDR3 extends over 16 amino acids. CDR1 is SGHTS, CDR2 YDEGEE, per germline. The CDR3 DNA sequence: TGTGCCAGCAGCTTGGGACTAGCGGAACCTCAAGAGACCCAGTACTTC. Encoded protein: CASSLGLAEPQETQYF.

This rearrangement joins TRBV6-5 to TRBJ2-1; the D call may be TRBD1 or TRBD2 (6 bases each). Trimming took 2 bases from V and 3 from J, leaving 14 bases between them. This CDR3 is built from 16 residues. Per germline, CDR1 MNHEY and CDR2 SVGAGI. As DNA, the CDR3 is TGTGCCAGCAGTTACCGGGGGCCCAATGTCTACAATGAGCAGTTCTTC. It codes for CASSYRGPNVYNEQFF.